This T cell receptor (beta chain) was identified in a study of T cell repertoires in cytomegalovirus infection. Study summary: CMV infection and matching HLA type were both indicated by public TCR beta signatures. Broader study findings: HLA-C-restricted CMV-specific TCR beta clonotypes prevailed in the ex vivo response.

At least ten counts were recorded for this clonotype. The antigen remains undetermined. TCRdb reprocessed the reads via MiXCR and lists one record per CDR3 protein. The repertoire holds about 490,000 distinct CDR3 sequences, with about 15% as singletons. This CDR3 region has 14 residues. Losses at the gene ends were 6 bases for V and 1 base for J; bases not matched to a gene: 4. The germline gives CDR1 SGHAT, CDR2 FQNNGV. This clonotype originated in a human donor in good health (CMV status not recorded). Some clones in this sample may be carry-over from other donors' samples. Material: CD8+ T cells from PBMCs. The rearrangement links TRBV11-2 to TRBJ1-1, with 8 bases matching TRBD1. Written as DNA, the CDR3 is TGTGCCAGCAGTCGGACAGGGACGAACACTGAAGCTTTCTTT. It codes for CASSRTGTNTEAFF.